The 20 T cell receptor beta chains below were found in one sample sequenced in a study of blood T cells in healthy people across ages. Sample-barcoded 5' priming and a J-beta primer mix drove a second PCR of about 7 to 11 cycles. One entry per CDR3 protein, called by TCRdb with MiXCR from the 5' RACE reads. Of 800,000 or so distinct CDR3 sequences listed, 25% are singletons. The sample also formed part of further work on T cells of mothers and their children.

The sequenced sample was blood. These receptors all come from a boy aged 5 to 17 in good health.

The chain recombines TRBV6-5 with TRBJ2-5; 7 bases match TRBD2. V gave up 6 bases and J gave up 10 bases; unmatched junction bases: 17. CDR3 length: 15 residues. Per germline, CDR1 MNHEY and CDR2 SVGAGI. The CDR3 DNA reads as TGTGCCAGCAGGGGCTCAAGAGGGCCAACGGGGGGCCAGTACTTC. Amino acids: CASRGSRGPTGGQYF.

The rearrangement links TRBV7-2 to TRBJ2-5, with D perhaps matching TRBD1 (6 bases). The J call may be in error: the DNA end matches TRBJ2-7 better. Germline-derived CDR1 and CDR2 are SGHTA and FQGNSA. CDR3 size: 15 residues. The CDR3 reads CASSNAGGRGLEQYF. CDR3 DNA: TGTGCCAGCAGCAACGCTGGCGGCAGGGGTCTCGAGCAGTACTTC.

The chain combines TRBV20-1 with TRBJ2-5; D could derive from TRBD1 or TRBD2 (6 bases each). Germline CDR1 DFQATT, CDR2 SNEGSKA (reference sequence). Trimming removed 4 bases from V and 3 bases from J, with 15 bases in between. This CDR3 comprises 14 residues. CDR3 nucleotide sequence: TGCAGTGCTATCGAGACTAGGGGGAAAGAGACCCAGTACTTC. Translating it yields CSAIETRGKETQYF.

The V call is TRBV7-2, the J call TRBJ2-1, with 7 bases matching TRBD2. Germline V gene lookup returns CDR1 SGHTA and CDR2 FQGNSA. V lost 5 bases to trimming and J lost 1 base; unmatched junction nucleotides: 8. This CDR3 is built from 16 residues. This CDR3 is CASSRAGEGSYNEQFF. DNA of the CDR3: TGTGCCAGCAGCCGGGCGGGGGAAGGGTCCTACAATGAGCAGTTCTTC. The complete variable domain, with remaining parts taken from reference TRBV7-2 and TRBJ2-1, reads GAGVSQSPSNKVTEKGKDVELRCDPISGHTALYWYRQSLGQGLEFLIYFQGNSAPDKSGLPSDRFSAERTGGSVSTLTIQRTQQEDSAVYLCASSRAGEGSYNEQFFGPGTRLTVL.

The V and J genes are TRBV30 and TRBJ1-1; D unclear. The CDR3 has 13 residues. V dropped 2 bases and J dropped 0 bases, with 7 bases sitting between them. The germline V gene has CDR1 GTSNPN and CDR2 SVGIG (reference sequence). The CDR3 DNA follows: TGTGCCTGGAGTCAAGACTTGAACACTGAAGCTTTCTTT. Translating gives CAWSQDLNTEAFF.

This clonotype was seen a handful of times. This chain connects TRBV29-1 to TRBJ2-1; 10 bases agree with TRBD1. TRBJ2-7 matches the DNA end more closely, so the J call is doubtful. The germline CDR1 and CDR2 sequences are SQVTM and ANQGSEA. CDR3 length: 13 residues. In DNA, the CDR3 is TGCAGCGTTGAATGGGACAGGGGCTACGAGCAGTACTTC. Amino acid sequence: CSVEWDRGYEQYF.

In its sample, this clonotype was seen a few times. For the CDR3, the DNA is TGTGCCAGCAGCCCCGCAGGGTGGTACCAAGAGACCCAGTACTTC. This sequence encodes CASSPAGWYQETQYF. The chain uses TRBV7-2 and TRBJ2-5; D is perhaps TRBD1 (5 bases). The CDR3 runs to 15 residues. Trimming cost V 5 bases and J 0 bases, with 13 bases left between them. CDR1 and CDR2 from the germline V gene are SGHTA and FQGNSA.

The chain carries TRBV10-3 and TRBJ2-1; 12 bases are shared with TRBD2. This CDR3 is built from 18 residues. The ends lost 2 bases at V and 2 bases at J; junction bases unmatched: 7. Germline V gene lookup returns CDR1 ENHRY and CDR2 SYGVKD. CDR3 sequence: CAISESSPSGGAYNEQFF. The CDR3, as DNA: TGTGCCATCAGTGAGAGTTCCCCTAGCGGGGGGGCCTACAATGAGCAGTTCTTC.

The J gene is TRBJ2-5, the V gene TRBV4-3, with 11 bases identical to TRBD2. V lost 3 bases and J lost 1; bases outside the gene matches: 7. The germline V gene encodes CDR1 LGHNA and CDR2 YSLEER. The CDR3 length is 17 residues. The CDR3 nucleotides read TGCGCCAGCAGCCAGAGTCTAGCGGGGGGCCTCCAAGAGACCCAGTACTTC. This translates into CASSQSLAGGLQETQYF.

This clonotype has ten or more counts. The V gene is TRBV4-1, the J gene TRBJ2-1; 10 nucleotides agree with TRBD2. The CDR3 sequence is 16 residues long. The germline V gene has CDR1 MGHRA and CDR2 YSYEKL. Trimming at V came to 0 bases and at J to 9 bases, leaving 8 bases not matched to a gene. DNA for the CDR3: TGCGCCAGCAGCCAAGATGTGCTAGCGGGAGCTTCTGAGCAGTTCTTC. Amino acid sequence: CASSQDVLAGASEQFF.

The genes are TRBV30 and TRBJ2-1; TRBD2 matches at 7 bases. The V gene end was trimmed by 2 bases and the J gene end by 10 bases; junction bases not matched to a gene: 11. The CDR3 contains 14 residues. CDR1 is GTSNPN, CDR2 SVGIG, per germline (reference sequence). The CDR3 is CAWSPVGGSGEQFF. The DNA of the CDR3 is TGTGCCTGGAGTCCCGTCGGGGGTAGCGGGGAGCAGTTCTTC.

This clonotype was detected only a few times. The J gene is TRBJ1-4, the V gene TRBV7-9, with 7 bases identical to TRBD1. J was trimmed by 0 bases and V by 5 bases; bases with no gene match: 3. The CDR3 consists of 15 residues. CDR1 and CDR2 from the germline V gene are SEHNR and FQNEAQ (reference sequence). CDR3 DNA sequence: TGTGCCAGCAGCAATACAGGGGCAACTAATGAAAAACTGTTTTTT. It yields the protein CASSNTGATNEKLFF.

V gene TRBV3-1 combines with J gene TRBJ2-7, with TRBD1 matching over 8 bases. J lost 5 bases, V lost 0 bases, and 12 bases had no gene match. Germline CDR1 and CDR2: LGHDT and YNNKEL (reference sequence). There are 17 residues in the CDR3. Here the CDR3 reads CASSQDPSGGASNEQYF. CDR3 bases: TGTGCCAGCAGCCAAGATCCATCAGGGGGCGCAAGCAACGAGCAGTACTTC.

This rearrangement joins TRBV20-1 to TRBJ2-7; no clear D gene. Germline CDR1 reads DFQATT; CDR2 reads SNEGSKA (reference sequence). This CDR3 comprises 13 residues. Trimming removed 5 bases from V and 2 bases from J, with 13 bases in between. The CDR3 loop is CSAQEGPTYEQYF. CDR3 nucleotide sequence: TGCAGTGCTCAGGAAGGGCCCACCTACGAGCAGTACTTC.

J is TRBJ2-5 and V is TRBV4-1; maybe TRBD2 (6 bases). The J call may not be correct, given that the DNA end is closer to TRBJ2-1. The CDR3 extends over 16 amino acids. Germline lookup yields CDR1 MGHRA and CDR2 YSYEKL. CDR3 nucleotide sequence: TGCGCCAGCAGCCAAGATTTCGGGGGTTTTCGCGGTGAGCAGTTCTTC. Its protein is CASSQDFGGFRGEQFF.

J is TRBJ1-5 and V is TRBV28, with D hard to call. CDR3 length: 14 amino acids. CDR1 is MDHEN and CDR2 is SYDVKM in the germline V gene. Trimming removed 5 bases at V and 1 base at J, with 9 bases between. The CDR3 sequence: CASSRAGSNQPQHF. In DNA form, the CDR3 reads TGTGCCAGCAGTCGTGCCGGGAGCAATCAGCCCCAGCATTTT.

Written as DNA, the CDR3 is TGCAGTGCTAGAGTTCCCCAGCGGGTGAGCTCCTACGAGCAGTACTTC. This translates into CSARVPQRVSSYEQYF. The V gene is TRBV20-1, the J gene TRBJ2-7, with TRBD2 as a possible D gene (6 bases). The CDR3 loop spans 16 amino acids. Trimming took off 1 base at V and 0 bases at J, with 16 bases between the two ends. Germline V gene lookup returns CDR1 DFQATT and CDR2 SNEGSKA (reference sequence).

A word on this clonotype: A much larger clone sits a single nucleotide away, making a read error possible. Without the conserved terminal phenylalanine or tryptophan, this CDR3 likely stems from a read error. The CDR3 bases are TGTGCCAGCAGCCAAGCGGGAGCTAGGGCCAAAAACATTCAGTACCTC. Protein product: CASSQAGARAKNIQYL. This chain joins TRBV14 and TRBJ2-4; D may be TRBD2 (6 bases). CDR3 length equals 16 residues. Trimming pared 1 base from V and 1 base from J, leaving 11 bases between. Germline CDR1 is SGHDN and CDR2 is FVKESK.

The rearrangement uses TRBV6-6 and TRBJ2-1; 12 bases fit TRBD2. This CDR3 has 20 amino acids. V was clipped by 0 bases and J by 1 base; unmatched bases: 10. The germline CDR1 and CDR2 sequences are MNHNY and SVGAGI (reference sequence). This CDR3 reads CASSYSPSPGLAGSYNEQFF. CDR3 bases: TGTGCCAGCAGTTACTCCCCGTCGCCCGGACTAGCGGGATCCTACAATGAGCAGTTCTTC.

This clonotype occurred a few times. V and J are TRBV29-1 and TRBJ2-3; D ambiguous. With 3 bases removed from V and 2 bases from J, the gap between germline ends came to 12 bases. The CDR3 contains 14 residues. CDR1 SQVTM and CDR2 ANQGSEA come from the germline V gene. The CDR3 sequence: CSVEPASFTDTQYF. The CDR3, as DNA: TGCAGCGTTGAGCCCGCCAGCTTCACAGATACGCAGTATTTT.